These 4 T cell receptor beta chains were all obtained from the same sample, sequenced in a study of T cells after somatic rescue of genetic block. Profiling relied on immunoSEQ multiplex PCR, and the TCRdb table lists in-frame clones only, not all of them. This sample has 110,000 or so clones, with about 93% found just once. The sample consisted of peripheral blood mononuclear cells (PBMCs). The receptors were sampled from a woman in her late teens or twenties.

About this clone: This specimen includes other DNA sequences encoding the same CDR3. The chain links TRBV7-6 to TRBJ2-5, with D unclear. V was shortened by 1 base and J by 0 bases, with 3 bases between the two germline ends. CDR3 length: 13 residues. Germline values: CDR1 SGHVS, CDR2 FNYEAQ. CDR3: CASSLGYQETQYF. DNA of the CDR3: TGTGCCAGCAGCTTAGGGTACCAAGAGACCCAGTACTTC.

The chain uses TRBV28 and TRBJ1-2; possible D gene TRBD1, 5 bases. There are 14 residues in the CDR3. Germline lookup yields CDR1 MDHEN and CDR2 SYDVKM. Trimming cost V 5 bases and J 0 bases, with 10 bases left between them. CDR3 bases: TGTGCCAGCAGTCCGGGGCCCCCTAACTATGGCTACACCTTC. This codes for CASSPGPPNYGYTF.

This clone was seen a few times. The J gene is TRBJ1-1, the V gene TRBV30; 8 nucleotides agree with TRBD1. The V gene's germline CDR1 is GTSNPN and CDR2 SVGIG (reference sequence). The junction had 3 bases not matched to a gene; V was cut back by 3 bases and J by 9 bases. This CDR3 spans 11 amino acids. Here the CDR3 DNA reads TGTGCCTGGAGCGGACAGGGTCAAGCTTTCTTT. Protein sequence: CAWSGQGQAFF.

The gene calls are TRBV25-1 and TRBJ1-1; D not resolved. The CDR3 spans 14 residues. Germline V gene lookup returns CDR1 MGHDK and CDR2 SYGVNS. Trimming stripped 4 bases from V and 10 bases from J, with 19 bases between. CDR3 nucleotide sequence: TGTGCCAGCAGTGTTTCACGTTCGAGATCAGGAGCTTTCTTT. This codes for CASSVSRSRSGAFF.